The clone carrying this T cell receptor beta chain was observed a handful of times. Study processing details: Estimates of nucleated cell counts were drawn from the amplification of reference gene primers. TCRdb's table, derived via immunoSEQ multiplex PCR, lists solely in-frame clones and lacks some. From that table come the V and J calls and clone size; the DNA was used to work out D and trimming. The sample has over 55,000 clones, around 80% seen once; the top ten hold 22%. The data were taken from a study of blood T cell repertoires in COVID-19. With 1 base removed from V and 3 bases from J, the gap between germline ends came to 6 bases. CDR1 and CDR2 from the germline V gene are SGHNT and YENEEA. The CDR3 totals 13 residues.

The genes are TRBV11-3 and TRBJ1-1, with D unclear. This TCR came from a woman aged 60-75 years with acute or convalescent COVID-19. The sequenced material came from peripheral blood. The CDR3 sequence: CASSLGRDTEAFF. CDR3 nucleotide sequence: TGTGCCAGCAGCTTAGGGCGGGACACTGAAGCTTTCTTT.